Presented here are 31 T cell receptor beta chains from one specimen sequenced in a study of shared clonotypes between healthy human individuals. Profiled with immunoSEQ multiplex PCR; TCRdb holds only in-frame clones, not every one. The table includes approximately 1,000,000 clones, around 77% detected once. Sequenced input: memory CD4+ T cells from PBMCs. Subset described: CD45RA-negative fraction. All receptors derive from a man aged 18 to 29 in good health. Some clones in this sample may be carry-over from other donors' samples.

V usage is TRBV4-2 and J usage is TRBJ2-1; the D gene could be TRBD1 or TRBD2 (5 bases each). Germline-derived CDR1 and CDR2 are LGHNA and YNFKEQ. The CDR3 spans 19 residues. Trimming removed 4 bases at V and 2 bases at J, with 24 bases between. Here the CDR3 reads CASSLNPSGASSTYNEQFF. For the CDR3, the DNA is TGTGCCAGCAGCCTCAATCCCTCCGGGGCGAGTAGCACCTACAATGAGCAGTTCTTC.

This chain uses TRBV7-2 with TRBJ2-2, with 7 positions matching TRBD1. V lost 3 bases, J lost 5 bases, and 6 bases stayed unmatched. Germline V gives CDR1 SGHTA, CDR2 FQGNSA. CDR3 length: 15 amino acids. The CDR3 loop is CASSFRGQFTGELFF. CDR3 coding DNA: TGTGCCAGCAGCTTTCGGGGACAGTTTACCGGGGAGCTGTTTTTT.

The chain couples TRBV7-2 to TRBJ1-1; no definite D call. The CDR3 consists of 13 residues. Trimming pared 3 bases from V and 0 bases from J, leaving 5 bases between. The germline gives CDR1 SGHTA, CDR2 FQGNSA. The CDR3 spells CASSLRLNTEAFF. The CDR3 bases are TGTGCCAGCAGCTTGCGGTTGAACACTGAAGCTTTCTTT.

A note on this clone: This same CDR3 is encoded by further DNA sequences in the sample. The chain has TRBV18 and TRBJ2-5, with 8 positions matching TRBD2. The CDR3 sequence is 14 residues long. Losses at the gene ends were 0 bases for V and 5 bases for J; bases not matched to a gene: 2. Germline V gene data show CDR1 as KGHSH and CDR2 as LQKENI. The CDR3 bases are TGTGCCAGCTCACCACCTTCGGGAGGGGAGACCCAGTACTTC. It translates to CASSPPSGGETQYF.

For this clone: The junction and the germline gene differ at one end; a read error may be behind it. The genes are TRBV9 and TRBJ2-1; D might be TRBD2 (6 bases). This CDR3 is 11 amino acids long. In germline, CDR1 is SGDLS, CDR2 YYNGEE. CDR3 loop: CASSVSGLLVF. The CDR3 DNA sequence: TGTGCCAGCAGCGTCTCGGGACTCTTAGTCTTC.

To note about this clone: At one end the junction does not follow the germline gene, possibly because of a read error. The sample carries other DNA sequences with the same CDR3. This chain links TRBV15 with TRBJ2-5; D is perhaps TRBD1 (6 bases). Germline assignment: CDR1 LNHNV and CDR2 YYDKDF (reference sequence). CDR3 length: 15 residues. The CDR3 nucleotides read TGTGCAACCAGCAGAGATCCAGGGGCCCAAGAGACCCAGTACTTC. Translating it yields CATSRDPGAQETQYF.

Remarks on this clone: The same CDR3 arises from other DNA sequences in this sample as well. The rearrangement joins TRBV19 to TRBJ1-5; D is unclear. V was pared by 3 bases and J by 5 bases, with 8 bases between. Germline V CDR1 and CDR2: LNHDA, SQIVND (reference sequence). The CDR3 consists of 13 residues. CDR3 coding DNA: TGTGCCAGTAGTATGGGTCGAGATCAGCCCCAGCATTTT. It codes for CASSMGRDQPQHF.

The genes are TRBV2 and TRBJ2-7; TRBD1 matches at 10 bases. The germline CDR1 and CDR2 sequences are SNHLY and FYNNEI. V lost 3 bases to trimming and J lost 1 base; unmatched junction nucleotides: 3. The CDR3 sequence is 15 residues long. The CDR3 nucleotides read TGTGCCAGCAGTGATCGGGACAGGGGTTCCTACGAGCAGTACTTC. As protein: CASSDRDRGSYEQYF.

The genes are TRBV19 and TRBJ1-1; TRBD1 might be the D (6 bases). Trimming left V 3 bases short and J 0 bases short, with 11 bases between. Germline V gene lookup returns CDR1 LNHDA and CDR2 SQIVND (reference sequence). This CDR3 is 15 amino acids long. CDR3 amino acids: CASSMGGVLNTEAFF. The DNA of the CDR3 is TGTGCCAGTAGTATGGGGGGCGTCTTGAACACTGAAGCTTTCTTT.

The chain is built from TRBV7-2 and TRBJ2-3, with 10 bases identical to TRBD2. The CDR3 has 18 residues. Germline trimming cut 1 base from V and 1 base from J; bases unmatched to any gene: 8. Germline lookup yields CDR1 SGHTA and CDR2 FQGNSA. The CDR3 region is CASSLVTSGLTRTDTQYF. CDR3 DNA: TGTGCCAGCAGCTTAGTGACTAGCGGGCTTACCCGCACAGATACGCAGTATTTT.

V gene TRBV19 combines with J gene TRBJ1-5; perhaps TRBD1 as D (5 bases). CDR1 and CDR2 from the germline V gene are LNHDA and SQIVND (reference sequence). CDR3 length: 15 residues. V was clipped by 1 base and J by 5 bases, with 12 bases between them. The CDR3 region is CASSIVPGNDQPQHF. In nucleotides, the CDR3 is TGTGCCAGTAGTATAGTTCCAGGGAATGATCAGCCCCAGCATTTT.

The chain couples TRBV5-1 to TRBJ2-3; 11 bases line up with TRBD1. CDR3 size: 17 residues. V lost 3 bases and J lost 0; bases outside the gene matches: 6. Germline V gives CDR1 SGHRS, CDR2 YFSETQ. This chain's CDR3 is CASSYGTGGLSTDTQYF. The CDR3 DNA reads TGCGCCAGCAGCTACGGGACAGGGGGGCTGAGCACAGATACGCAGTATTTT.

The chain joins TRBV29-1 to TRBJ2-7, with 8 bases matching TRBD2. Germline loops: CDR1 SQVTM, CDR2 ANQGSEA. V gave up 4 bases and J gave up 1 base; unmatched junction bases: 6. The CDR3 loop spans 14 amino acids. CDR3 region: CSVVKSSGSYEQYF. The CDR3 DNA reads TGCAGCGTTGTAAAGTCTAGCGGGTCCTACGAGCAGTACTTC.

The chain recombines TRBV2 with TRBJ2-7; a weak D match, TRBD2 (6 bases). The CDR3 length is 14 residues. V was shortened by 6 bases and J by 0 bases, with 12 bases between the two germline ends. Germline CDR1 SNHLY, CDR2 FYNNEI. The CDR3 bases are TGTGCCAGCAGGGCCCGGGGGAGCTCCTACGAGCAGTACTTC. It translates to CASRARGSSYEQYF. Using reference TRBV2 and TRBJ2-7 for the parts outside the CDR3, the full variable domain is EPEVTQTPSHQVTQMGQEVILRCVPISNHLYFYWYRQILGQKVEFLVSFYNNEISEKSEIFDDQFSVERPDGSNFTLKIRSTKLEDSAMYFCASRARGSSYEQYFGPGTRLTVT.

V gene TRBV7-2 combines with J gene TRBJ1-2; TRBD1 aligns across 7 bases. V lost 6 bases, J lost 6 bases, and 13 bases stayed unmatched. CDR1 SGHTA and CDR2 FQGNSA come from the germline V gene. The CDR3 runs to 15 residues. CDR3 nucleotides: TGTGCCAGCAGTAGGATGGAGGGACAGCTCGATGGCTACACCTTC. Translating it yields CASSRMEGQLDGYTF.

The chain recombines TRBV27 with TRBJ2-3; 13 bases fit TRBD2. The germline V gene encodes CDR1 MNHEY and CDR2 SMNVEV (reference sequence). The CDR3 runs 19 residues. V lost 6 bases, J lost 0 bases, and 12 bases stayed unmatched. The CDR3 DNA follows: TGTGCCAGCAGACGTAAAGGGACTAGCGGGGTTTGGAGCACAGATACGCAGTATTTT. Translating it yields CASRRKGTSGVWSTDTQYF.

Worth noting for this clone: A read error may explain this, as a much larger clone is one base away. J is TRBJ1-4 and V is TRBV30; unclear D gene. The CDR3 runs 13 residues. Germline loops: CDR1 GTSNPN, CDR2 SVGIG (reference sequence). The V and J ends lost 5 bases and 8 bases respectively, with 15 bases between them. The CDR3 is CAWGRNPSEKLFF. The CDR3 DNA sequence: TGTGCCTGGGGCAGGAACCCATCCGAAAAACTGTTTTTT.

This clone was found a few times. The rearrangement uses TRBV30 and TRBJ1-5, with D hard to call. Germline V gene lookup returns CDR1 GTSNPN and CDR2 SVGIG (reference sequence). V lost 0 bases and J lost 0, with 6 bases in between. The CDR3 runs to 14 residues. DNA for the CDR3: TGTGCCTGGAGTGTCTCTGTTAGCAATCAGCCCCAGCATTTT. It codes for CAWSVSVSNQPQHF.

This clone occurred many times. The chain recombines TRBV5-1 with TRBJ2-1; tentatively, D is TRBD1 (6 bases). Germline V CDR1 and CDR2: SGHRS, YFSETQ. CDR3 length: 14 amino acids. V lost 4 bases to trimming and J lost 4 bases, with 12 bases between them. The CDR3: CASSPQGWYNEQFF. The CDR3 coding sequence is TGCGCCAGCAGCCCGCAGGGGTGGTACAATGAGCAGTTCTTC.

This clone was seen only once. The V gene is TRBV11-2, the J gene TRBJ2-7, with 8 bases matching TRBD2. Germline loops: CDR1 SGHAT, CDR2 FQNNGV. The junction had 3 bases not matched to a gene; V was cut back by 2 bases and J by 0 bases. The length of the CDR3 is 15 residues. The CDR3 protein is CASSLIAGISYEQYF. For the CDR3, the DNA is TGTGCCAGCAGCTTAATAGCGGGGATCTCCTACGAGCAGTACTTC.

The chain joins TRBV6-6 to TRBJ2-1, with no clear D. Germline CDR1 MNHNY, CDR2 SVGAGI (reference sequence). V dropped 4 bases and J dropped 9 bases, with 7 bases sitting between them. The CDR3 covers 11 residues. The CDR3 nucleotides read TGTGCCAGCAGTTCGGCCATTGAGCAGTTCTTC. This codes for CASSSAIEQFF.

The chain uses TRBV5-6 and TRBJ1-2; D remains ambiguous. The CDR3 extends over 13 amino acids. V shed 1 base and J shed 7 bases, with 11 bases lying between them. Germline values: CDR1 SGHDT, CDR2 YYEEEE. CDR3 sequence (DNA): TGTGCCAGCAGCTTGTGGGGATTTGGTGGCTACACCTTC. Protein product: CASSLWGFGGYTF.

The chain couples TRBV19 to TRBJ2-1; 8 bases agree with TRBD2. Germline values: CDR1 LNHDA, CDR2 SQIVND (reference sequence). J was trimmed by 9 bases and V by 3 bases; bases with no gene match: 10. CDR3 size: 15 residues. For the CDR3, the DNA is TGTGCCAGTAGTATGGGGCTAGCGGGTGGAGGTGAGCAGTTCTTC. This sequence encodes CASSMGLAGGGEQFF.

This clone was found a few times. The chain links TRBV5-6 to TRBJ1-4; perhaps TRBD1 as D (5 bases). V lost 1 base and J 8 bases, leaving 12 bases between the germline ends. The germline gives CDR1 SGHDT, CDR2 YYEEEE. This CDR3 comprises 14 residues. The CDR3 region is CASSLFLRDEKLFF. In nucleotides, the CDR3 is TGTGCCAGCAGCTTGTTTCTCAGGGACGAAAAACTGTTTTTT.

V and J are TRBV25-1 and TRBJ1-1; the D is unclear. V shed 8 bases and J shed 0 bases, with 10 bases lying between them. This CDR3 is 13 amino acids long. The germline gives CDR1 MGHDK, CDR2 SYGVNS. The CDR3 spells CASRGSMNTEAFF. The DNA of the CDR3 is TGTGCCAGCCGCGGAAGCATGAACACTGAAGCTTTCTTT.

With respect to this clone: A far larger clone lies a single base away; this is likely a read error. V and J are TRBV30 and TRBJ1-5, with unresolved D. CDR3 length equals 13 residues. Germline V gene data show CDR1 as GTSNPN and CDR2 as SVGIG (reference sequence). V was cut by 4 bases and J by 3 bases, with 10 bases left in between. In DNA form, the CDR3 reads TGTGCCTGGACCTGGGCCCCCAATCAGCCCCAGCATTTT. Residues: CAWTWAPNQPQHF.

The chain has TRBV7-6 and TRBJ2-7; 9 nucleotides agree with TRBD1. The CDR3 length is 14 residues. CDR1 is SGHVS, CDR2 FNYEAQ, per germline. The ends lost 1 base at V and 9 bases at J; junction bases unmatched: 7. The CDR3 DNA reads TGTGCCAGCAGCTTAGGGGGCTGGACAGGGGTGCAGTACTTC. This encodes CASSLGGWTGVQYF.

V is TRBV6-6 and J is TRBJ2-1; 8 bases are shared with TRBD1. Germline lookup yields CDR1 MNHNY and CDR2 SVGAGI (reference sequence). J lost 0 bases, V lost 7 bases, and 2 bases had no gene match. The CDR3 runs 14 residues. CDR3 region: CASKQGGSYNEQFF. The DNA of the CDR3 is TGTGCCAGCAAACAGGGGGGCTCCTACAATGAGCAGTTCTTC.

Concerning this clone itself: A far larger clone is a single base away, which makes a read error likely. J is TRBJ2-7 and V is TRBV11-3; D is ambiguous. Per the germline V gene, CDR1 is SGHNT and CDR2 is YENEEA. The CDR3 totals 11 residues. Between the trimmed V and J ends, which lost 5 bases and 3 bases, there was a span of 5 bases. The CDR3 nucleotides are TGTGCCAGCAGCCCCAACTACGAGCAGTACTTC. It codes for CASSPNYEQYF.

This clone has a handful of counts. Within the sample, other DNA sequences also encode this same CDR3. V usage is TRBV28 and J usage is TRBJ2-7; D is unresolved. V lost 3 bases and J lost 3, with 3 bases in between. The CDR3 has 11 amino acids. Germline V lookup: CDR1 MDHEN, CDR2 SYDVKM. DNA for the CDR3: TGTGCCAGCAGTTTTTACTACGAGCAGTACTTC. Its translation is CASSFYYEQYF. The complete variable domain, with remaining parts taken from reference TRBV28 and TRBJ2-7, reads DVKVTQSSRYLVKRTGEKVFLECVQDMDHENMFWYRQDPGLGLRLIYFSYDVKMKEKGDIPEGYSVSREKKERFSLILESASTNQTSMYLCASSFYYEQYFGPGTRLTVT.

The chain combines TRBV2 with TRBJ2-2; D may be TRBD2 (7 bases). This CDR3 spans 15 amino acids. The V and J ends lost 4 bases and 4 bases respectively, with 13 bases between them. Per germline, CDR1 SNHLY and CDR2 FYNNEI. The CDR3 DNA sequence: TGTGCCAGCAGTGTCCTGGGGGGGCCCACCGGGGAGCTGTTTTTT. It codes for CASSVLGGPTGELFF.